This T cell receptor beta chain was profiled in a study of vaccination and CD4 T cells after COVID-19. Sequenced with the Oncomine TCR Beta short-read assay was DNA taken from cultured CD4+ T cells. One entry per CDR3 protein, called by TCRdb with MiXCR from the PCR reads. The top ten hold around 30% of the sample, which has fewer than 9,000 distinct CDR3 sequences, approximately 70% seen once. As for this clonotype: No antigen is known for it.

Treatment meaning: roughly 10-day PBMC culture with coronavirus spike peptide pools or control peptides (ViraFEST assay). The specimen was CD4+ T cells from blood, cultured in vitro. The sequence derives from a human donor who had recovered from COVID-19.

The CDR3 coding sequence is TGTGCCAGCAGCCAATACCTACGGCCCTACGAGCAGTACTTC. It is translated as CASSQYLRPYEQYF. The V and J genes are TRBV7-3 and TRBJ2-7; D is uncertain. The CDR3 has 14 residues. The V end was cut by 5 bases, the J end by 2 bases, with 13 bases between. Per the germline V gene, CDR1 is SGHTA and CDR2 is FQGTGA.